Presented here are 12 T cell receptor beta chains from one specimen sequenced in a study of shared clonotypes between healthy human individuals (dated by TCRdb to the early 2020s). Receptor amplification or capture employed the immunoSEQ multiplex PCR assay. In TCRdb, the immuneACCESS table is reduced to in-frame sequences with V and J assigned. These tables do not hold every clone; where another copy was compared, an unresolved V gene accounts for under half, and the others remain unexplained. The sample contains some 500,000 clones, 79% of them found a single time. About an eighth of the sample is taken by the ten largest. The source material was PBMCs. The receptors stem from a woman in her thirties or forties in good health. Some clones in this sample may be carry-over from other donors' samples.

The chain joins TRBV27 to TRBJ2-7, with D hard to call. The CDR3 extends over 15 amino acids. Trimming took off 5 bases at V and 2 bases at J, with 16 bases between the two ends. Germline V gives CDR1 MNHEY, CDR2 SMNVEV (reference sequence). CDR3 protein: CASSKLERLPYEQYF. The CDR3, as DNA: TGTGCCAGCAGTAAACTGGAGCGCCTCCCCTACGAGCAGTACTTC.

This sequence joins TRBV2 and TRBJ2-1; TRBD1 agrees at 8 bases. V shed 8 bases and J 12 bases; nucleotides not matched to a gene: 12. Germline V gene lookup returns CDR1 SNHLY and CDR2 FYNNEI. The CDR3 totals 13 residues. The CDR3 reads CASRSLTGTGQFF. The CDR3, as DNA: TGTGCCAGCCGATCTCTAACCGGGACAGGGCAGTTCTTC.

Concerning this clone itself: Since a much larger clone is just one base distant, this may be a read error. This rearrangement joins TRBV5-1 to TRBJ2-6; perhaps TRBD2 as D (6 bases). The germline V gene encodes CDR1 SGHRS and CDR2 YFSETQ. The CDR3 spans 15 residues. CDR3 coding DNA: TGCGCCAGCAGCTTGGGTGGGACTGGGGCCAACGTCCTGGCTTTC. Translation: CASSLGGTGANVLAF.

The rearrangement joins TRBV7-9 to TRBJ2-3; D could derive from TRBD1 or TRBD2 (6 bases each). CDR3 length: 14 amino acids. The V gene's germline CDR1 is SEHNR and CDR2 FQNEAQ (reference sequence). V was clipped by 4 bases and J by 4 bases, with 12 bases between them. CDR3 residues: CASSYGGQSDTQYF. The CDR3 region has the DNA TGTGCCAGCAGCTATGGGGGGCAGTCAGATACGCAGTATTTT.

This chain uses TRBV4-2 with TRBJ1-3; TRBD1 is a possible D gene (5 bases). The CDR3 is 22 amino acids. Germline CDR1 reads LGHNA; CDR2 reads YNFKEQ. V was trimmed by 0 bases and J by 5 bases, leaving 32 bases between them. CDR3 DNA: TGTGCCAGCAGCCAAGAAGGCTCGGACCGCAGTCGGCAGGGTGAACTTCGAAACACCATATATTTT. Protein: CASSQEGSDRSRQGELRNTIYF.

The chain employs TRBV19 and TRBJ1-2; no clear D. V was clipped by 4 bases and J by 4 bases, with 13 bases between them. This CDR3 is 14 amino acids long. Germline loops: CDR1 LNHDA, CDR2 SQIVND (reference sequence). The CDR3 DNA reads TGTGCCAGTAGTAGAAATCTAGGCCTCTATGGCTACACCTTC. It codes for CASSRNLGLYGYTF.

V is TRBV5-1 and J is TRBJ2-3, with a weak D call TRBD2 (5 bases). Trimming stripped 2 bases from V and 4 bases from J, with 14 bases between. Per germline, CDR1 SGHRS and CDR2 YFSETQ. This CDR3 comprises 15 residues. Written as DNA, the CDR3 is TGCGCCAGCAGCTTCGGGGTTGGTAGCGCAGATACGCAGTATTTT. Its protein product is CASSFGVGSADTQYF.

V gene TRBV28 combines with J gene TRBJ2-5; 7 nucleotides line up with TRBD1. CDR1 is MDHEN and CDR2 is SYDVKM in the germline V gene. The CDR3 consists of 15 residues. Germline trimming cut 5 bases from V and 4 bases from J; bases unmatched to any gene: 10. The CDR3 reads CASSPDRDSGETQYF. CDR3 sequence (DNA): TGTGCCAGCAGTCCCGACAGGGATTCGGGAGAGACCCAGTACTTC.

The rearrangement uses TRBV5-6 and TRBJ2-5, with 15 positions matching TRBD2. After removal of 4 bases from V and 4 bases from J, the junction contained 5 bases not matched to a gene. CDR1 and CDR2 (germline): SGHDT, YYEEEE. The CDR3 has 16 residues. The CDR3 sequence is CASSAGLAGGVETQYF. DNA for the CDR3: TGTGCCAGCAGCGCCGGACTAGCGGGAGGGGTAGAGACCCAGTACTTC.

The chain recombines TRBV7-2 with TRBJ1-1; D remains ambiguous. Trimming shortened V by 4 bases and J by 1 base, and 10 bases separated the two germline ends. Germline V gene lookup returns CDR1 SGHTA and CDR2 FQGNSA. The CDR3 runs 14 residues. Written as DNA, the CDR3 is TGTGCCAGCAGCTCAAGAGGGCAGAACACTGAAGCTTTCTTT. Protein: CASSSRGQNTEAFF.

The chain recombines TRBV18 with TRBJ2-7, with TRBD1 identical over 7 bases. The CDR3 has 15 amino acids. In germline, CDR1 is KGHSH, CDR2 LQKENI. V shed 3 bases, J shed 0 bases, and the junction held 5 bases outside the gene matches. DNA for the CDR3: TGTGCCAGCTCACCCACAGGGGAAAGCTCCTACGAGCAGTACTTC. As protein: CASSPTGESSYEQYF.

This clone turned up a few times. The rearrangement uses TRBV6-1 and TRBJ1-2; D is ambiguous. The germline V gene has CDR1 MNHNS and CDR2 SASEGT. Trimming shortened V by 1 base and J by 5 bases, and 8 bases separated the two germline ends. CDR3 length: 13 residues. CDR3 amino acids: CASSEGVFYGYTF. The CDR3 coding sequence is TGTGCCAGCAGTGAAGGGGTTTTTTATGGCTACACCTTC.